Listed below are T cell receptor beta chains from one sample, sequenced in a study of Ad26.COV2.S vaccination and SARS-CoV-2 variants. The assay was immunoSEQ multiplex PCR, and TCRdb's table has in-frame clones only and misses some. The table includes about 180,000 clones, around nine tenths detected once. The sequencing here drew on peripheral blood, taken after recovery from COVID-19. Receptor source: a human donor who had recovered from COVID-19. Each CDR3 is given with its conserved first and last residue. A D gene is named only where the DNA matches it firmly. Only part of the rows carry a size: once, few, many, or a class if the clone is expanded.

d_gene	j_gene	abundance	v_gene	CDR3nt	CDR3aa
.	TRBJ2-7	.	TRBV2	TGTGCCAGCAGTGAGGCCCCACGACCCTACGAGCAGTACTTC	CASSEAPRPYEQYF
.	TRBJ2-7	.	TRBV20-1	TGCAGTGCTAGTTCGGAGGACGAGCAGTACTTC	CSASSEDEQYF
TRBD2	TRBJ2-7	.	TRBV4-1	TGCGCCAGCAGCCAATTTACGGGGGGTCTCTCCTACGAGCAGTACTTC	CASSQFTGGLSYEQYF
.	TRBJ2-7	.	TRBV7-9	TGTGCCAGCAGCACGGACTCCTACGAGCAGTACTTC	CASSTDSYEQYF
.	TRBJ2-2	.	TRBV6-5	TGTGCCACCCCTGGGGGGACCGGGGAGCTGTTTTTT	CATPGGTGELFF
.	TRBJ2-7	.	TRBV7-8	TGTGCCAGCAGCTTAGGGAGGAGCAGGGACTACGAGCAGTACTTC	CASSLGRSRDYEQYF
TRBD1	TRBJ1-2	.	TRBV5-5	TGTGCCAGCAGCCCTTCTACAGGGGGCGGCTACACCTTC	CASSPSTGGGYTF
.	TRBJ2-1	.	TRBV13	TGTGCCAGCAGCTTACAGCGAGGGGACAATGAGCAGTTCTTC	CASSLQRGDNEQFF
.	TRBJ2-7	.	TRBV18	TGTGCCAGCTCACCCAAGTTGGACGGGGCTGGAGAGCAGTACTTC	CASSPKLDGAGEQYF
.	TRBJ1-2	.	TRBV12-3/TRBV12-4	TGTGCCAGCACAACGCCAGGGAGGCTAGGCTACACCTTC	CASTTPGRLGYTF
.	TRBJ1-2	.	TRBV5-4	TGTGCCAGCAGCTTGGCGGGTAGGGGGACCGGCTACACCTTC	CASSLAGRGTGYTF
TRBD1	TRBJ1-5	.	TRBV13	TGTGCCAGCAGTCGACAGGGGAGTGGCAATCAGCCCCAGCATTTT	CASSRQGSGNQPQHF
.	TRBJ1-5	.	TRBV9	TGTGCCAGCAGCGTAGGGGGGGGTCAGGATCAGCCCCAGCATTTT	CASSVGGGQDQPQHF
.	TRBJ1-2	.	TRBV6-1	TGTGCCAGCAGTGAAAGGGAAAACTATGGCTACACCTTC	CASSERENYGYTF
.	TRBJ2-5	.	TRBV18	TGTGCCAGCTCACCTTCCAGCCAAGAGACCCAGTACTTC	CASSPSSQETQYF
.	TRBJ2-3	.	TRBV5-6	TGTGCCAGCAGCCAAACAGGGAGAGATACGCAGTATTTT	CASSQTGRDTQYF
TRBD2	TRBJ2-3	.	TRBV5-4	TGTGCCAGCTCAACCTGGGGACTAAACAGAGATACGCAGTATTTT	CASSTWGLNRDTQYF
.	TRBJ2-1	.	TRBV7-9	TGTGCCAGCAGCTTGCCATACAATGAGCAGTTCTTC	CASSLPYNEQFF
.	TRBJ2-7	.	TRBV5-8	TGTGCCAGCAGCTGGGTTTCGAGCTCCTACGAGCAGTACTTC	CASSWVSSSYEQYF
TRBD2	TRBJ2-7	.	TRBV9	TGTGCCAGCAGCGTAGGAAGCGGGAGGGCGAACGAGCAGTACTTC	CASSVGSGRANEQYF
.	TRBJ1-4	few	TRBV7-6	TGTGCCAGCAGCCCCGAGAACGATGAAAAACTGTTTTTT	CASSPENDEKLFF
.	TRBJ2-1	once	TRBV28	TGTGCCAGCAGCCCCACAGGGTACGGCTACAATGAGCAGTTCTTC	CASSPTGYGYNEQFF
TRBD1	TRBJ2-3	few	TRBV6-4	TGTGCCAGCAGTGACTCACAGGGGGCAGATACGCAGTATTTT	CASSDSQGADTQYF
.	TRBJ2-5	.	TRBV6-5	TGTGCCAGCAGTTACGGGCTAGGGGCCGGACAAGAGACCCAGTACTTC	CASSYGLGAGQETQYF
.	TRBJ1-5	.	TRBV7-2	TGTGCCAGCAGCCTAACCCGGGACGGATATCAGCCCCAGCATTTT	CASSLTRDGYQPQHF
.	TRBJ1-2	.	TRBV7-2	TGTGCCAGCAGCTTACCCTCAGGGTTTGGCTATGGCTACACCTTC	CASSLPSGFGYGYTF
TRBD1	TRBJ1-2	.	TRBV4-1	TGCGCCAGCAGCCACCAGGTTGTTGGACAGGGGCGTGGAAGCACCTTC	CASSHQVVGQGRGSTF
.	TRBJ1-1	.	TRBV9	TGTGCCAGCAGCGTAGACGGCGCCTGGGGCACTGAAGCTTTCTTT	CASSVDGAWGTEAFF
.	TRBJ1-2	.	TRBV19	TGTGCCAGTAGTATAAGAGGAATCACAAACTATGGCTACACCTTC	CASSIRGITNYGYTF
.	TRBJ2-4	.	TRBV28	TGTGCCAGCAGTTTAATGGGGGTTGGCAAAAACATTCAGTACTTC	CASSLMGVGKNIQYF
.	TRBJ2-1	.	TRBV7-9	TGTGCCATCACGGACCCTACGTGGGAGCAGTTCTTC	CAITDPTWEQFF
TRBD2	TRBJ2-1	.	TRBV5-1	TGCGCCAGCAGCTTGGTGGCTAGCGGGAGGGCCGATGAGCAGTTCTTC	CASSLVASGRADEQFF
.	TRBJ1-1	.	TRBV7-9	TGTGCCAGCAGCCGAACGACAGTGAACACTGAAGCTTTCTTT	CASSRTTVNTEAFF